This TCR beta chain stems from a study of early T cells in non-severe SARS-CoV-2 infection. In the study overall: Sequencing used unsorted whole-blood bulk RNA, so chains lack pairing.

Researchers attached unique molecular identifiers to individual cDNA molecules. Each CDR3 protein gets one entry after TCRdb re-called the 5' RACE reads with MiXCR. The repertoire consists of about 130,000 distinct CDR3 sequences, with 15% occurring once and the leading ten covering around a fifth. Study-level points and caveats: VDJdb matches were skewed toward anti-spike CD8 T cell responses.

This clonotype has ten or more counts. What it recognizes is unknown. The CDR3 consists of 12 residues. From germline, CDR1 is MNHNS and CDR2 SASEGT. Trimming took off 6 bases at V and 5 bases at J, with 5 bases between the two ends. The rearrangement joins TRBV6-1 to TRBJ1-6; D not certain. The origin of this receptor is an adult who was a healthcare worker with PCR-confirmed SARS-CoV-2 infection or an uninfected control (not recorded which). The specimen was whole blood. CDR3 protein: CASSDNNSPLHF. CDR3 DNA: TGTGCCAGCAGCGACAATAATTCACCCCTCCACTTT.